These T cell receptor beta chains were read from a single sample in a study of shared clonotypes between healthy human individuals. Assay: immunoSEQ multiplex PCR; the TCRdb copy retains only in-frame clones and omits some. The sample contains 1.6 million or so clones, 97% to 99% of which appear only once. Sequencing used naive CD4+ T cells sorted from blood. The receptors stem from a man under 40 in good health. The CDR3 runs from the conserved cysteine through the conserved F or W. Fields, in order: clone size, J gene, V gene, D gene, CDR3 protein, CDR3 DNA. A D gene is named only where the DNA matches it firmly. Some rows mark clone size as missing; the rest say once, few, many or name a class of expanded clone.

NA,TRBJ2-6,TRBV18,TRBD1,CASSPRDRGLGANVLTF,TGTGCCAGCTCACCGCGGGACAGGGGGCTTGGGGCCAACGTCCTGACTTTC
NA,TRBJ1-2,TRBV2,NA,CASSALTGLVPFGYTF,TGTGCCAGCAGTGCCCTCACAGGCCTGGTACCTTTTGGCTACACCTTC
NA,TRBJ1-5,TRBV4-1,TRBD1,CASSQVTGVFIGNQPQHF,TGCGCCAGCAGCCAAGTAACAGGGGTGTTTATAGGAAATCAGCCCCAGCATTTT
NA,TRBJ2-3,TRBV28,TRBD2,CASKRGGSLADTQYF,TGTGCCAGCAAACGGGGCGGGAGTTTGGCGGATACGCAGTATTTT
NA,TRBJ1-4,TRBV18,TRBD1,CASSPGQGFSNEKLFF,TGTGCCAGCTCGCCGGGACAGGGTTTTTCTAATGAAAAACTGTTTTTT
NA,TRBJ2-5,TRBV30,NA,CAWSVLTGAGTQYF,TGTGCCTGGAGTGTACTTACCGGGGCAGGGACCCAGTACTTC
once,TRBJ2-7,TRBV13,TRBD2,CASSLGGLAGAEQYF,TGTGCCAGCAGCTTAGGGGGACTAGCGGGTGCCGAGCAGTACTTC
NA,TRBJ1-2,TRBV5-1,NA,CASSLAGAGPAYGYTF,TGCGCCAGCAGCTTGGCCGGGGCAGGGCCGGCCTATGGCTACACCTTC
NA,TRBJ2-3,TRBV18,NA,CASSPLSLADTQYF,TGTGCCAGCTCACCCCTCTCCTTAGCAGATACGCAGTATTTT
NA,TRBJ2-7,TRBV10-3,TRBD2,CAISENSGRGSYEQYF,TGTGCCATCAGTGAAAATAGCGGGAGGGGGTCCTACGAGCAGTACTTC
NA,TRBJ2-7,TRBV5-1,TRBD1,CASSPGQGQEQYF,TGCGCCAGCAGCCCGGGACAGGGGCAAGAGCAGTACTTC
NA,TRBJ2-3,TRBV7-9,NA,CASSLGVLGTDTQYF,TGTGCCAGCAGCTTAGGGGTTTTGGGGACAGATACGCAGTATTTT
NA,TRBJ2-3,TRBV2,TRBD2,CASLRGAGNGGDTQYF,TGTGCCAGCCTGCGTGGGGCGGGAAACGGGGGGGATACGCAGTATTTT
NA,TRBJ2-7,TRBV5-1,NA,CASSLTGTHEQYF,TGCGCCAGCAGCCTCACAGGGACCCACGAGCAGTACTTC
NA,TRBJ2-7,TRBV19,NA,CASSIRLSVPYEQYF,TGTGCCAGTAGTATCCGGCTCAGTGTTCCCTACGAGCAGTACTTC
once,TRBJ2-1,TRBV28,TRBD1,CASRPRQGPYYNEQFF,TGTGCCAGCAGGCCTAGACAGGGCCCCTATTACAATGAGCAGTTCTTC
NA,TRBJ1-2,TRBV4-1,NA,CASSQARTAKNYGYTF,TGCGCCAGCAGCCAAGCTAGGACAGCCAAGAACTATGGCTACACCTTC
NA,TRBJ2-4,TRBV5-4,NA,CASSVTGVQNIQYF,TGTGCCAGCAGCGTGACAGGAGTCCAAAACATTCAGTACTTC
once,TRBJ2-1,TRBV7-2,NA,CASSTLGGGEDNEQFF,TGTGCCAGCAGCACCCTGGGAGGGGGTGAGGACAATGAGCAGTTCTTC